This TCR beta chain appears in the sequencing data of a study of Tregs in tolerant kidney transplant recipients. Study results and limitations: Nucleotide sequences could not be compared across some patients' samples due to primer changes. Antigen-driven expansion was suggested because donor-specific Tregs expanded more than all Tregs in tolerant patients. Biological reproducibility was not directly addressed, but technical replication error appeared minimal.

The method was immunoSEQ multiplex PCR; TCRdb's version includes in-frame clones alone and lacks a portion of them. This repertoire shows some 64,000 clones, approximately 98% found once; its top ten account for 0.3% to 0.35%. Remarks on this clone: Its antigen is unknown.

Unstimulated Tregs (CD4+CD25+CD127-) and CD4+CD25- non-Tregs were sorted from PBMCs. The germline V gene encodes CDR1 LGHNA and CDR2 YSLEER. V gave up 4 bases and J gave up 9 bases; unmatched junction bases: 3. The CDR3 covers 14 residues. The input for sequencing was Tregs from blood, taken before the transplant. This chain joins TRBV4-3 and TRBJ2-1, with TRBD2 identical over 13 bases. This clonotype originated in a human donor who received a combined kidney and bone marrow transplant. This CDR3 is CASSLGLAGVEQFF. The DNA for the CDR3 is TGCGCCAGCAGCCTTGGACTAGCGGGAGTTGAGCAGTTCTTC.